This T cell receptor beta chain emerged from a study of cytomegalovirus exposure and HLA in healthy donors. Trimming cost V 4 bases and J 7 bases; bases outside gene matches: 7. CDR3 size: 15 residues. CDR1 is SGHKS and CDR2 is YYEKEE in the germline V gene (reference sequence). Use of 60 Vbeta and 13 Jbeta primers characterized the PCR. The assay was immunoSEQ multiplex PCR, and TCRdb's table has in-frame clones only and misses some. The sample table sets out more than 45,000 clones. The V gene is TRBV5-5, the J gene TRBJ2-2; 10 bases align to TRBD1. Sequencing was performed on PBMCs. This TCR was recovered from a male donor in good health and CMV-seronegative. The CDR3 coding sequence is TGTGCCAGCAGCAGGGGACAGGGGCTTATCGGGGAGCTGTTTTTT. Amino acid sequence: CASSRGQGLIGELFF.